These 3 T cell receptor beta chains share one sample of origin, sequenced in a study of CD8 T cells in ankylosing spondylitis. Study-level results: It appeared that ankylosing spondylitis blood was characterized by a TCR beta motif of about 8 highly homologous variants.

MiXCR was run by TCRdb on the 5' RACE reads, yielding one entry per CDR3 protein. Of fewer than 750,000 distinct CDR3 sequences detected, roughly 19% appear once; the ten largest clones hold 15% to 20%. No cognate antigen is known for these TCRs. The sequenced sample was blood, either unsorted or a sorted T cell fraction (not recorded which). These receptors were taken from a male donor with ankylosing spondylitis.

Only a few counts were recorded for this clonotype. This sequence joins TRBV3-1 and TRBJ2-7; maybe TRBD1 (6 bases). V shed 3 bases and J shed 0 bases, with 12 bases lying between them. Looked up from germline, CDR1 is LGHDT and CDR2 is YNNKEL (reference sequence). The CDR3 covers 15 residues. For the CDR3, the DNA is TGTGCCAGCAGCCATACTGACAGGAGCTCCTACGAGCAGTACTTC. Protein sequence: CASSHTDRSSYEQYF.

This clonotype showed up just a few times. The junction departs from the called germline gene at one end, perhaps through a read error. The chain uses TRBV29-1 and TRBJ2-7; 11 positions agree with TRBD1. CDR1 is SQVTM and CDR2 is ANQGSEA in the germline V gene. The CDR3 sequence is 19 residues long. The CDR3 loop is CSAEYTGTGGTSYSYEQYF. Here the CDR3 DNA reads TGCAGCGCTGAATATACCGGGACAGGGGGTACGAGCTACTCCTACGAGCAGTACTTC.

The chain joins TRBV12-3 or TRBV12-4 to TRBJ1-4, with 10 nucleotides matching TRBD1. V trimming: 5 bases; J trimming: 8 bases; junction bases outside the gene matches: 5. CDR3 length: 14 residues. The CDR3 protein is CASSPGGQGEKLFF. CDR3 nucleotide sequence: TGTGCCAGCAGTCCGGGGGGACAGGGGGAAAAACTGTTTTTT.